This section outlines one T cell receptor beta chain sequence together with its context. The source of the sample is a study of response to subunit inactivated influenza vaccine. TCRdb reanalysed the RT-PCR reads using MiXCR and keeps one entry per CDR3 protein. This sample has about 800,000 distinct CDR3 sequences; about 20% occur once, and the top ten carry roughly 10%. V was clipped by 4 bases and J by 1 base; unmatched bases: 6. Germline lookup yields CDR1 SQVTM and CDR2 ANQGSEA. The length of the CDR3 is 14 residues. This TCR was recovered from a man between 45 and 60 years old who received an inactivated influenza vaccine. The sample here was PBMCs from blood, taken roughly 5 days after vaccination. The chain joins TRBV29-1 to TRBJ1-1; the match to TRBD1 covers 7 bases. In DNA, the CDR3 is TGCAGCGTTGCCAAGGGGGCGGGGAACACTGAAGCTTTCTTT. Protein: CSVAKGAGNTEAFF.